This record concerns one T cell receptor (beta chain) sequence. The target antigen is unknown. This sample is part of a study of CD8+ T cells in alopecia areata. Study context: Tofacitinib therapy lasting 6 to 18 months was followed by 6 months off drug.

CDR3 length: 17 residues. The germline V gene encodes CDR1 SGHRS and CDR2 YFSETQ. V lost 3 bases to trimming and J lost 4 bases, with 22 bases between them. Study-wide points: Clonality in lesional scalp, especially alopecia totalis/universalis, exceeded that of normal scalp. TCR sharing was clearer in mice than between patients, perhaps partly owing to patient HLA diversity.

Following RNA extraction, reverse transcription yielded cDNA that acted as the sequencing template. Libraries were prepared by immunoSEQ multiplex PCR; TCRdb keeps only in-frame clonotypes and omits some of them. The repertoire includes approximately 150,000 clones, 65% to 75% of them detected once, and around 10% sits in the top ten. The sequence was obtained from a human donor with alopecia areata. The input for sequencing was CD8+ T cells sorted from blood, taken at week 0. The chain employs TRBV5-1 and TRBJ2-5; D call uncertain. CDR3 loop: CASSSSLVANSGETQYF. The CDR3 DNA reads as TGCGCCAGCAGCTCCTCCCTCGTCGCAAATTCGGGAGAGACCCAGTACTTC.